Sequencing of this T cell receptor beta chain was carried out in a study of identical twins. Overall study findings and caveats: Alpha sequences out of frame and shared by twins had excess low generation probability.

TCRdb re-derived calls from the 5' RACE reads in MiXCR, one entry per CDR3 protein. The sample comprises 1,800,000 or so distinct CDR3 sequences, 25% to 35% of which are singletons, and under 0.35% rests with the top ten. The germline V and J ends were trimmed by 3 bases and 6 bases, with 18 bases remaining between them. Germline-derived CDR1 and CDR2 are KGHDR and SFDVKD. The length of the CDR3 is 16 residues. This clonotype was picked up a small number of times. What it recognizes is unknown. V is TRBV24-1 and J is TRBJ2-3; D unresolved. Sequenced input: cord blood. The sequence derives from a newborn girl in good health. CDR3: CATSDRATDILDTQYF. CDR3 bases: TGTGCCACCAGTGATCGGGCTACCGACATCCTTGATACGCAGTATTTT.